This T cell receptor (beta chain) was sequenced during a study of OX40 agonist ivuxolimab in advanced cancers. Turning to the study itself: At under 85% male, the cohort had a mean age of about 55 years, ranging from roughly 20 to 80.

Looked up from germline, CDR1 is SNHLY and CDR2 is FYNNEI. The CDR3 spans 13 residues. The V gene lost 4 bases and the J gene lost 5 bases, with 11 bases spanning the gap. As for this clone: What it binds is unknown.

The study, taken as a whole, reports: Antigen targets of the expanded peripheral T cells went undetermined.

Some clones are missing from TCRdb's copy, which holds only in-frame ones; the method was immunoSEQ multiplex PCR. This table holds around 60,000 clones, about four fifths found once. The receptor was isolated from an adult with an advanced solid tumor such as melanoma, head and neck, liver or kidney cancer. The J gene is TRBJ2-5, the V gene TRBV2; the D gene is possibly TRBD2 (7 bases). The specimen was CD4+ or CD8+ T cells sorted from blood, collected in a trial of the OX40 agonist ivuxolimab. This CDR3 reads CASSGGGLETQYF. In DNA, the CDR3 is TGTGCCAGCAGTGGGGGGGGGCTGGAGACCCAGTACTTC.